The clone carrying this T cell receptor beta chain turned up a few times. Its antigen remains unidentified. This entry belongs to a study of cytomegalovirus exposure and HLA in healthy donors. Study as a whole: Earlier findings included nearly 120 million unique TCR beta sequences obtained from about 179 million T cells.

Study-level points and caveats: As a later analysis showed, a missense DCLRE1C variant was linked to trimming of TCR beta V- and J-genes. The classifier was said to identify cytomegalovirus status with high specificity and sensitivity. CMV serostatus was the sole immune exposure data available.

Primers: 60 Vbeta forward and 13 Jbeta reverse. Generated by immunoSEQ multiplex PCR, the TCRdb table keeps only in-frame clones and is missing some. The sample lists around 120,000 clones; 73% were seen once. V shed 8 bases and J shed 8 bases, with 13 bases lying between them. This CDR3 is 13 amino acids long. Per the germline V gene, CDR1 is SNHLY and CDR2 is FYNNEI. The clonotype was recovered from a woman aged 35 to 49 in good health and CMV-seronegative. The sample consisted of PBMCs. V gene TRBV2 combines with J gene TRBJ1-6, with D possibly being TRBD1 (5 bases). Here the CDR3 reads CASSGRDYSPLHF. The CDR3 DNA sequence: TGTGCCAGCTCTGGCAGGGACTATTCACCCCTCCACTTT.